These 26 T cell receptor beta chains were sequenced from one sample in a study of T cells after yellow fever vaccination. Via MiXCR, TCRdb re-called the 5' RACE reads, giving one row per CDR3 protein. Of a few hundred thousand distinct CDR3 sequences listed, 6.9% are singletons. Sequenced here: CD4+ T cells sorted from PBMCs, sampled 15 days after the yellow fever booster vaccination. Receptors originate from a young man who received the YFV17D yellow fever vaccine.

V gene TRBV20-1 combines with J gene TRBJ2-7; 9 bases match TRBD2. After removal of 7 bases from V and 9 bases from J, the junction contained 16 bases not matched to a gene. The CDR3 loop spans 14 amino acids. Germline assignment: CDR1 DFQATT and CDR2 SNEGSKA (reference sequence). CDR3 residues: CSVPRREGRGGQYF. CDR3 coding DNA: TGCAGTGTGCCCAGGCGGGAGGGCCGAGGCGGGCAGTACTTC.

Many counts were recorded for this clonotype. V is TRBV24-1 and J is TRBJ2-7, with no clear D. CDR1 is KGHDR and CDR2 is SFDVKD in the germline V gene. The length of the CDR3 is 12 residues. With 2 bases removed from V and 4 bases from J, the gap between germline ends came to 5 bases. The CDR3 bases are TGTGCCACCAGTGATTCCCGGTACGAGCAGTACTTC. It yields the protein CATSDSRYEQYF.

This clonotype was observed many times. This chain links TRBV7-2 with TRBJ2-5; TRBD1 aligns across 8 bases. The CDR3 contains 15 residues. The germline gives CDR1 SGHTA, CDR2 FQGNSA. V lost 5 bases, J lost 5 bases, and 10 bases stayed unmatched. The CDR3 DNA reads TGTGCCAGCAGCCAAAGGACAGGGATTATTGAGACCCAGTACTTC. Its translation: CASSQRTGIIETQYF.

This rearrangement joins TRBV24-1 to TRBJ1-1; D is uncertain. In germline, CDR1 is KGHDR, CDR2 SFDVKD. The V end lost 4 bases, the J end lost 3 bases, and 14 bases lay between the germline ends. CDR3 length equals 15 residues. CDR3: CATSDPDGGDTEAFF. CDR3 nucleotide sequence: TGTGCCACCAGTGACCCCGACGGTGGAGACACTGAAGCTTTCTTT.

This clonotype was seen at least ten times. The chain joins TRBV5-1 to TRBJ2-5; possible D gene TRBD1, 6 bases. The CDR3 loop spans 15 amino acids. Germline V lookup: CDR1 SGHRS, CDR2 YFSETQ. V dropped 5 bases and J dropped 2 bases, with 16 bases sitting between them. Written as DNA, the CDR3 is TGCGCCAGCAGTGAAGGGACAATCCCGCAAGAGACCCAGTACTTC. It yields the protein CASSEGTIPQETQYF.

This chain joins TRBV30 and TRBJ2-5; 7 nucleotides align to TRBD1. Unmatched junction bases numbered 8, after V lost 3 bases and J lost 4 bases. Germline CDR1 is GTSNPN and CDR2 is SVGIG (reference sequence). The CDR3 has 14 amino acids. In DNA form, the CDR3 reads TGTGCCTGGAGCTTCGCGACAGGGACAGAGACCCAGTACTTC. It translates to CAWSFATGTETQYF.

This clonotype was recorded at least ten times. The chain uses TRBV11-2 and TRBJ2-7, with TRBD2 as a possible D gene (6 bases). Trimming shortened V by 5 bases and J by 2 bases, and 13 bases separated the two germline ends. The CDR3 is made up of 14 amino acids. Looked up from germline, CDR1 is SGHAT and CDR2 is FQNNGV. CDR3 nucleotide sequence: TGTGCCAGCAGCCAGAGGGGCGGGACCTACGAGCAGTACTTC. Protein sequence: CASSQRGGTYEQYF.

The chain couples TRBV20-1 to TRBJ2-3; the D gene is possibly TRBD1 (6 bases). The germline V gene encodes CDR1 DFQATT and CDR2 SNEGSKA (reference sequence). CDR3 length: 13 residues. V was cut by 7 bases and J by 5 bases, with 16 bases left in between. DNA of the CDR3: TGCAGTGTCCAGGGGACGGTTAGAGATACGCAGTATTTT. Its translation is CSVQGTVRDTQYF.

This clonotype was seen at least ten times. The rearrangement links TRBV19 to TRBJ2-1, with TRBD2 matching 11 bases. The germline CDR1 and CDR2 sequences are LNHDA and SQIVND (reference sequence). V lost 4 bases to trimming and J lost 5 bases; unmatched junction nucleotides: 10. The CDR3 runs 17 residues. The CDR3 DNA reads as TGTGCCAGTAGTACCATGACCGGGACTAGCGGAAACAATGAGCAGTTCTTC. It specifies CASSTMTGTSGNNEQFF.

The chain links TRBV27 to TRBJ1-6; D remains unclear. V dropped 5 bases and J dropped 10 bases, with 18 bases sitting between them. The CDR3 has 15 amino acids. Germline V gene lookup returns CDR1 MNHEY and CDR2 SMNVEV (reference sequence). CDR3 protein: CASSLEADNRSPLHF. Written as DNA, the CDR3 is TGTGCCAGCAGTCTAGAGGCGGATAATCGGTCACCCCTCCACTTT.

This clonotype has at least ten counts. The J gene is TRBJ2-7, the V gene TRBV29-1; the D gene is possibly TRBD2 (6 bases). With 6 bases removed from V and 2 bases from J, the gap between germline ends came to 11 bases. The germline V gene encodes CDR1 SQVTM and CDR2 ANQGSEA. This CDR3 is 12 amino acids long. The CDR3 region has the DNA TGCAGCGTCGGGACTGGGCCCTACGAGCAGTACTTC. Protein product: CSVGTGPYEQYF.

This clonotype appeared a few times. This chain connects TRBV5-6 to TRBJ2-3, with 9 nucleotides matching TRBD2. The CDR3 is made up of 12 amino acids. V shed 3 bases and J 11 bases; nucleotides not matched to a gene: 4. CDR1 is SGHDT and CDR2 is YYEEEE in the germline V gene. CDR3 DNA: TGTGCCAGCAGCTATAGACTAGCGGTGCAGTATTTT. Protein: CASSYRLAVQYF.

This clonotype was observed a handful of times. The rearrangement uses TRBV29-1 and TRBJ2-2, with TRBD1 matching over 12 bases. The CDR3 sequence is 13 residues long. V was clipped by 7 bases and J by 6 bases; unmatched bases: 3. The germline CDR1 and CDR2 sequences are SQVTM and ANQGSEA. The CDR3 region has the DNA TGCAGCGGCGGGACAGGGGGCCCCGGGGAGCTGTTTTTT. It is translated as CSGGTGGPGELFF.

The rearrangement joins TRBV7-2 to TRBJ2-1; TRBD2 agrees at 8 bases. From germline, CDR1 is SGHTA and CDR2 FQGNSA. There are 17 residues in the CDR3. V gave up 2 bases and J gave up 2 bases; unmatched junction bases: 8. CDR3 region: CASSLTSGPSTYNEQFF. For the CDR3, the DNA is TGTGCCAGCAGCTTAACTAGCGGTCCTTCCACCTACAATGAGCAGTTCTTC.

In regard to this clonotype: Mismatch with germline at one junction end may stem from a read error. The genes are TRBV20-1 and TRBJ2-1, with unresolved D. The CDR3 loop spans 16 amino acids. Germline loops: CDR1 DFQATT, CDR2 SNEGSKA (reference sequence). The CDR3 DNA reads as TGCTGTGCTAGTCATCATGACGCGGAGTCATACAATGAGCAGTTCTTC. Translated, it gives CCASHHDAESYNEQFF.

This clonotype was counted many times. The chain recombines TRBV20-1 with TRBJ2-1; D tentatively reads TRBD1 or TRBD2 (5 bases each). Germline V gives CDR1 DFQATT, CDR2 SNEGSKA (reference sequence). CDR3 length equals 13 residues. V lost 4 bases to trimming and J lost 2 bases, with 9 bases between them. The CDR3 here is CSATVGAYNEQFF. CDR3 bases: TGCAGTGCTACGGTGGGGGCCTACAATGAGCAGTTCTTC.

The gene calls are TRBV14 and TRBJ1-1; no clear D gene. Germline CDR1 and CDR2: SGHDN and FVKESK. CDR3 size: 18 residues. Trimming took 1 base from V and 0 from J, leaving 18 bases between them. CDR3 amino acids: CASSQALTRWPMNTEAFF. DNA for the CDR3: TGTGCCAGCAGCCAAGCCCTGACCCGGTGGCCCATGAACACTGAAGCTTTCTTT.

This clonotype was detected only a few times. This chain uses TRBV25-1 with TRBJ1-3, with 7 bases fitting TRBD1. The CDR3 totals 15 residues. Looked up from germline, CDR1 is MGHDK and CDR2 is SYGVNS. V gave up 5 bases and J gave up 0 bases; unmatched junction bases: 4. The CDR3 reads CASSLTGISGNTIYF. The DNA of the CDR3 is TGTGCCAGCAGTCTGACAGGGATCTCTGGAAACACCATATATTTT.

The chain couples TRBV12-5 to TRBJ2-1; TRBD2 matches 12 bases. The trim removed 6 bases at V and 9 bases at J, leaving 15 bases unmatched. Germline lookup yields CDR1 LGHNT and CDR2 FRNRAP. CDR3 length equals 17 residues. In DNA, the CDR3 is TGTGCTAGTGGCTCACAAACTAGCGGGAGGAGGTTCGGTGAGCAGTTCTTC. Translated: CASGSQTSGRRFGEQFF.

This clonotype was observed a handful of times. This rearrangement joins TRBV7-9 to TRBJ1-1, with D possibly being TRBD1 (6 bases). Germline V lookup: CDR1 SEHNR, CDR2 FQNEAQ (reference sequence). The CDR3 loop spans 14 amino acids. The germline V and J ends were trimmed by 5 bases and 1 base, with 11 bases remaining between them. Here the CDR3 DNA reads TGTGCCAGCAGCGAACAGGGTACGAACACTGAAGCTTTCTTT. Translated: CASSEQGTNTEAFF.

At least ten counts were recorded for this clonotype. The rearrangement links TRBV10-3 to TRBJ1-1, with unresolved D. Trimming stripped 6 bases from V and 1 base from J, with 9 bases between. In germline, CDR1 is ENHRY, CDR2 SYGVKD. The CDR3 covers 13 residues. Here the CDR3 reads CAIRLDGNTEAFF. The CDR3 DNA is TGTGCCATCAGATTGGACGGGAACACTGAAGCTTTCTTT.

V usage is TRBV12-3 or TRBV12-4 and J usage is TRBJ2-7; 8 bases are a match to TRBD1. With 6 bases clipped from V and 1 base from J, the junction kept 11 bases outside the gene matches. The CDR3 consists of 16 residues. The CDR3 is CASSPGRGQGSYEQYF. The CDR3, as DNA: TGTGCCAGCAGCCCTGGTCGTGGACAGGGATCCTACGAGCAGTACTTC.

In this sample, this clonotype turned up a few times. The chain combines TRBV6-2 or TRBV6-3 with TRBJ2-7, with 11 positions matching TRBD2. Germline CDR1 MNHEY, CDR2 SVGEGT. V trimming: 6 bases; J trimming: 3 bases; junction bases outside the gene matches: 4. The length of the CDR3 is 14 residues. CDR3 bases: TGTGCCAGCAGCAGACTAGCGGGAAACTACGAGCAGTACTTC. Translating it yields CASSRLAGNYEQYF.

In its sample, this clonotype was seen a few times. The genes are TRBV6-2 or TRBV6-3 and TRBJ2-7, with TRBD2 matching over 9 bases. CDR1 MNHEY and CDR2 SVGEGT come from the germline V gene. The V segment lost 6 bases and the J segment 2 bases; nucleotides outside the gene matches: 14. This CDR3 has 17 residues. For the CDR3, the DNA is TGTGCCAGCAGCGCCGGGACTAGCTCCTGGTCCCCCTACGAGCAGTACTTC. It yields the protein CASSAGTSSWSPYEQYF.

V is TRBV11-2 and J is TRBJ2-3; weak D call: TRBD2 (6 bases). The CDR3 covers 14 residues. Germline V gene data show CDR1 as SGHAT and CDR2 as FQNNGV. V lost 1 base and J lost 5, with 10 bases in between. The DNA of the CDR3 is TGTGCCAGCAGCTTAGGGGGAGGTGGAGATACGCAGTATTTT. Its translation is CASSLGGGGDTQYF.

The V call is TRBV29-1, the J call TRBJ2-7; perhaps TRBD1 as D (5 bases). Germline V gene sequence: CDR1 SQVTM, CDR2 ANQGSEA. This CDR3 contains 13 residues. The ends were cut back, 3 bases at V and 5 bases at J, with 14 bases in the middle. The CDR3 region is CSVEGPLLNEQYF. The CDR3 region has the DNA TGCAGCGTTGAGGGGCCTCTCCTAAACGAGCAGTACTTC.